The 27 T cell receptor beta chains reported below all come from one sample, sequenced in a study of esophageal squamous cell carcinoma under preoperative chemotherapy. This sample's time point: before preoperative PTX-NDP chemotherapy. MiXCR was run by TCRdb on the PCR reads, yielding one entry per CDR3 protein. Seen here are roughly 15,000 distinct CDR3 sequences, about three fifths observed once, and the top ten hold around 53%. Sampling was done from a patient given preoperative chemotherapy. Receptors were obtained from a human donor with esophageal squamous cell carcinoma. The donor label of this sample is uncertain.

This clonotype was observed at least ten times. The rearrangement links TRBV12-3 or TRBV12-4 to TRBJ2-1; 10 bases agree with TRBD2. J gave up 2 bases and V 5 bases, and 6 bases lay outside the gene matches. CDR3 length: 16 residues. In nucleotides, the CDR3 is TGTGCCAGCAGTCGAAGACTAGCGGGTCCCTACAATGAGCAGTTCTTC. Encoded protein: CASSRRLAGPYNEQFF.

The chain uses TRBV6-5 and TRBJ2-1, with 9 bases aligning to TRBD1. The J call may be mistaken, given a closer DNA end match to TRBJ2-7. This CDR3 has 14 residues. The V gene's germline CDR1 is MNHEY and CDR2 SVGAGI. CDR3 DNA sequence: TGTGCCAGCAGTTACTCGACAGGGGGCTACGAGCAGTACTTC. This gives the protein CASSYSTGGYEQYF.

This clonotype was observed a handful of times. The J gene is TRBJ2-5, the V gene TRBV7-2, with 7 bases fitting TRBD2. Matching the DNA end better, TRBJ2-1 makes the J call doubtful. Germline assignment: CDR1 SGHTA and CDR2 FQGNSA. The CDR3 covers 17 residues. CDR3: CASSFESLAILYNEQFF. CDR3 sequence (DNA): TGTGCCAGCAGCTTCGAATCACTAGCGATACTTTACAATGAGCAGTTCTTC.

The V call is TRBV6-5, the J call TRBJ2-2; D is ambiguous. Trimming removed 3 bases at V and 2 bases at J, with 10 bases between. Germline V gene lookup returns CDR1 MNHEY and CDR2 SVGAGI. This CDR3 spans 15 amino acids. As DNA, the CDR3 is TGTGCCAGCAGTTATAGGGCTAGAAACACCGGGGAGCTGTTTTTT. Its protein is CASSYRARNTGELFF.

V gene TRBV27 combines with J gene TRBJ2-4, with 11 nucleotides matching TRBD2. Trimming at V came to 6 bases and at J to 13 bases, leaving 11 bases not matched to a gene. The CDR3 runs to 14 residues. Per germline, CDR1 MNHEY and CDR2 SMNVEV (reference sequence). Written as DNA, the CDR3 is TGTGCCAGCAGCCCCGCACTAGCGGGGGCTGAGCAGTACTTC. It specifies CASSPALAGAEQYF.

A word on this clonotype: Relative to the germline gene, one junction end is altered; a read error may explain this. The rearrangement links TRBV6-1 to TRBJ2-2; D unresolved. With the DNA end fitting TRBJ2-3 better, the J assignment may be wrong. Germline loops: CDR1 MNHNS, CDR2 SASEGT. The CDR3 is 14 amino acids. DNA for the CDR3: TGTACCAGCAGCCTGGCTGTGAACACCGGTACGCAGTATTTT. Its protein product is CTSSLAVNTGTQYF.

In the case of this clonotype: A read error may account for a junction end that differs from germline. The V and J genes are TRBV6-1 and TRBJ2-3; the D gene is possibly TRBD2 (7 bases). This CDR3 has 15 residues. CDR1 and CDR2 from the germline V gene are MNHNS and SASEGT. CDR3 amino acids: CARGEGGGGHDTQYF. CDR3 DNA sequence: TGTGCCAGGGGTGAAGGGGGGGGGGGCCACGATACGCAGTACTTT.

This clonotype has a handful of counts. The genes are TRBV6-4 and TRBJ1-6; D perhaps matches TRBD1 (5 bases). Per the germline V gene, CDR1 is MRHNA and CDR2 is SNTAGT. V was trimmed by 0 bases and J by 0 bases, leaving 9 bases between them. This CDR3 has 17 amino acids. CDR3 sequence: CASSDSAGYSYNSPLHF. In DNA, the CDR3 is TGTGCCAGCAGTGACTCGGCAGGGTACTCCTATAATTCACCCCTCCACTTT.

The chain is built from TRBV6-1 and TRBJ2-3; D not resolved. Deletions cut 3 bases from V and 0 bases from J, with 7 bases between. CDR3 length: 14 residues. CDR1 is MNHNS and CDR2 is SASEGT in the germline V gene. The DNA for the CDR3 is TGTGCCAGCAGTGAGGTTGTGAGCACAGATACGCAGTATTTT. This codes for CASSEVVSTDTQYF.

As for this clonotype: At one end, the junction sequence differs from germline, possibly due to a read error. The CDR3 coding sequence is TGCGGCGTCAGGGGGCAGAGCGCCAAAGATACGCAGTATTTT. It is translated as CGVRGQSAKDTQYF. The chain combines TRBV6-8 with TRBJ2-3; 8 bases map to TRBD1. CDR3 size: 14 residues. The V gene's germline CDR1 is MNHGY and CDR2 SAAAGT.

A remark on this clonotype: A read error may produce the germline difference seen at one junction end. The rearrangement links TRBV6-1 to TRBJ2-3; 15 positions agree with TRBD2. The CDR3 contains 15 residues. Germline CDR1 reads MNHNS; CDR2 reads SASEGT. CDR3 protein: CASSRTSGREDTQYF. The CDR3 region has the DNA TGTGCCAGCAGTCGGACTAGCGGGAGGGAAGATACGCAGTATTTC.

Comments on this clonotype: The junction shows a germline mismatch at one end, possibly a read error. The V call is TRBV12-3 or TRBV12-4, the J call TRBJ2-5; either TRBD1 or TRBD2 may fit D (6 bases each). The CDR3 is 14 residues long. CDR3 sequence reads: CAGVGGRDPETEYF. The CDR3 nucleotides are TGTGCGGGCGTCGGGGGCCGAGACCCAGAGACGGAGTATTTC.

The chain employs TRBV6-1 and TRBJ2-5; a weak D match, TRBD2 (5 bases). CDR3 length: 15 residues. The ends were cut back, 6 bases at V and 11 bases at J, with 25 bases in the middle. Germline CDR1 reads MNHNS; CDR2 reads SASEGT. CDR3 DNA: TGTGCCAGCAGCTGGTTCGAGGGCCTGGGAAATGAGCAGTACTTC. Its protein product is CASSWFEGLGNEQYF.

This sequence joins TRBV6-5 and TRBJ2-1; 7 bases agree with TRBD2. The trim removed 2 bases at V and 12 bases at J, leaving 13 bases unmatched. The V gene's germline CDR1 is MNHEY and CDR2 SVGAGI. The CDR3 totals 15 residues. The DNA for the CDR3 is TGTGCCAGCAGTTACGGGGGGGGGGTGGTCGATACGCAGTTCTTC. Its protein product is CASSYGGGVVDTQFF.

The table lists this clonotype with many counts. The chain employs TRBV6-1 and TRBJ1-2, with 8 bases identical to TRBD1. The CDR3 contains 14 residues. The germline V gene encodes CDR1 MNHNS and CDR2 SASEGT. J was trimmed by 8 bases and V by 3 bases; bases with no gene match: 8. In DNA form, the CDR3 reads TGTGCCAGCAGTGATCATGGACAGGGTTTAGGCTACACCTTC. Its translation is CASSDHGQGLGYTF.

To note about this clonotype: At one boundary the junction diverges from the germline segment, which might be a read error. The DNA for the CDR3 is TGTGCCAGCAGTACAAGCCGGGGTGGAAGTAAAGATGCGCAGTATTTC. Its protein is CASSTSRGGSKDAQYF. The chain links TRBV6-1 to TRBJ2-1, with a possible D match to TRBD2 (5 bases). From germline, CDR1 is MNHNS and CDR2 SASEGT. The CDR3 length is 16 residues.

This chain joins TRBV6-5 and TRBJ2-1, with 7 bases aligning to TRBD2. V was clipped by 4 bases and J by 4 bases; unmatched bases: 4. Looked up from germline, CDR1 is MNHEY and CDR2 is SVGAGI. The CDR3 totals 14 residues. The DNA of the CDR3 is TGTGCCAGCAGTTTCGGACTAGGTTACAATGAGCAGTTCTTC. Residues: CASSFGLGYNEQFF.

This clonotype rates as medium-sized. V gene TRBV6-1 combines with J gene TRBJ1-1; TRBD1 matches at 9 bases. Germline V gives CDR1 MNHNS, CDR2 SASEGT. The ends lost 6 bases at V and 7 bases at J; junction bases unmatched: 12. The CDR3 totals 15 residues. Here the CDR3 reads CASSQETGGGVEAFF. The CDR3 DNA reads as TGTGCCAGCAGCCAAGAGACAGGGGGAGGCGTTGAAGCTTTCTTT.

The chain employs TRBV6-1 and TRBJ2-4; D may correspond to TRBD1 or TRBD2 (6 bases each). The CDR3 spans 16 residues. The germline CDR1 and CDR2 sequences are MNHNS and SASEGT. Trimming shortened V by 1 base and J by 8 bases, and 18 bases separated the two germline ends. In DNA, the CDR3 is TGTGCCAGCAGTGAAGGGGGGCTGGGAGGCACAGACATTCAGTACTTC. Translating gives CASSEGGLGGTDIQYF.

Regarding this clonotype: The germline gene is not matched at one end of the junction; a read error may be the cause. J is TRBJ2-4 and V is TRBV6-1; D gene uncertain. The CDR3 is made up of 11 amino acids. From germline, CDR1 is MNHNS and CDR2 SASEGT. CDR3 loop: CGSRAKDTQYF. CDR3 nucleotides: TGTGGCAGCAGAGCCAAAGACACTCAGTATTTC.

This clonotype qualifies as medium-sized. The CDR3 sequence: CASRRDSAGYNEQFF. The DNA of the CDR3 is TGTGCCAGCAGACGGGACTCAGCGGGGTACAATGAGCAGTTCTTC. V and J are TRBV7-2 and TRBJ2-1; 7 bases are shared with TRBD2. This CDR3 spans 15 amino acids. The J segment lost 4 bases and the V segment lost 6 bases, leaving 9 bases of the junction unmatched. From germline, CDR1 is SGHTA and CDR2 FQGNSA. The entire variable domain, with the rest obtained from reference TRBV7-2 and TRBJ2-1, is as follows: GAGVSQSPSNKVTEKGKDVELRCDPISGHTALYWYRQSLGQGLEFLIYFQGNSAPDKSGLPSDRFSAERTGGSVSTLTIQRTQQEDSAVYLCASRRDSAGYNEQFFGPGTRLTVL.

CDR3 sequence (DNA): TGTGCCAGCAGGGCCGTGTTGGGGAGCGATACGCAGTACTTC. Translated: CASRAVLGSDTQYF. The chain couples TRBV6-1 to TRBJ2-3; maybe TRBD2 (5 bases). The end of the DNA aligns better with TRBJ2-7, so the J call may be wrong. Germline V gene lookup returns CDR1 MNHNS and CDR2 SASEGT. The CDR3 extends over 14 amino acids.

Turning to this clonotype: A read error may account for a junction end that differs from germline. This rearrangement joins TRBV10-3 to TRBJ2-3, with a tentative D call TRBD2 (7 bases). Germline CDR1 is ENHRY and CDR2 is SYGVKD. This CDR3 spans 14 amino acids. The CDR3: CRGRGSGGPNTQYF. CDR3 sequence (DNA): TGCCGCGGCAGGGGCTCGGGAGGCCCAAATACGCAGTATTTC.

The chain recombines TRBV6-1 with TRBJ2-3; D not certain. The J call is uncertain, as TRBJ2-7 better fits the DNA end. The CDR3 has 15 amino acids. CDR1 is MNHNS, CDR2 SASEGT, per germline. The CDR3 sequence is CARGEGTRAKDTQYF. The CDR3 region has the DNA TGTGCCAGGGGTGAAGGAACCAGAGCCAAAGATACGCAGTACTTC.

This clonotype appeared many times. The chain uses TRBV6-1 and TRBJ1-1; TRBD1 matches 7 bases. The J segment lost 0 bases and the V segment lost 3 bases, leaving 4 bases of the junction unmatched. Germline V gene data show CDR1 as MNHNS and CDR2 as SASEGT. The CDR3 contains 15 residues. The CDR3 DNA reads TGTGCCAGCAGTGACCCTCAGGGGGTGAACACTGAAGCTTTCTTT. It specifies CASSDPQGVNTEAFF.

The chain links TRBV12-3 or TRBV12-4 to TRBJ2-1, with 8 positions matching TRBD1. The CDR3 extends over 14 amino acids. With V trimmed by 1 base and J by 8 bases, 4 bases remained unmatched. As DNA, the CDR3 is TGTGCCAGCAGTTTAGACAGGGGGGTCTATGAGCAGTTCTTC. It specifies CASSLDRGVYEQFF.

The chain couples TRBV6-5 to TRBJ2-7; no reliable D call. Trimming stripped 0 bases from V and 7 bases from J, with 4 bases between. CDR1 and CDR2 (germline): MNHEY, SVGAGI. There are 11 residues in the CDR3. CDR3 in DNA: TGTGCCAGCAGTTACTCGGGGGAGCAGTACTTC. Translation: CASSYSGEQYF.